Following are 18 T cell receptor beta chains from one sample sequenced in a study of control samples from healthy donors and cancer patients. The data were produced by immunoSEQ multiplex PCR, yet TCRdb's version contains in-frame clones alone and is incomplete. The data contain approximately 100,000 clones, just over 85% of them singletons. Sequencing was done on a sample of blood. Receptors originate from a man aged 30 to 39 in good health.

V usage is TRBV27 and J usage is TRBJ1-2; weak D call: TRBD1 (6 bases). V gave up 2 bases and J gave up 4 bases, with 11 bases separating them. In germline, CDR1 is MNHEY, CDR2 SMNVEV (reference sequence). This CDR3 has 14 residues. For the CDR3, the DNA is TGTGCCAGCAGTTTAAACAGGGCCGTCTATGGCTACACCTTC. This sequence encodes CASSLNRAVYGYTF.

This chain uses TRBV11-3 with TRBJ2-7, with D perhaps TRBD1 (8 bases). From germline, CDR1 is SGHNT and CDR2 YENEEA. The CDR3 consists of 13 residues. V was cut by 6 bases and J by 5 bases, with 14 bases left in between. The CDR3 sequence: CASSTQGGNEQYF. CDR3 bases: TGTGCCAGCAGTACACAGGGGGGGAACGAGCAGTACTTC.

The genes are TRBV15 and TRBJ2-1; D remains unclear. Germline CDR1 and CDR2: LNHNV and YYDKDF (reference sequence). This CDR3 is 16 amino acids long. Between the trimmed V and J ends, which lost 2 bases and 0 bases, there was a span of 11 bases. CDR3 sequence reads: CATSRLAASSYNEQFF. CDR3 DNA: TGTGCCACCAGCAGATTAGCTGCTAGCTCCTACAATGAGCAGTTCTTC.

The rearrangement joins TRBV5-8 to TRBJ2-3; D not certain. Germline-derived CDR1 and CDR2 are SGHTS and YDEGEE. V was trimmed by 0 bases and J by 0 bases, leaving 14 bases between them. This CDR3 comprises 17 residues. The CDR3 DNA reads TGTGCCAGCAGCTTGGCCAGTGCGTCGCTTAGCACAGATACGCAGTATTTT. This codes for CASSLASASLSTDTQYF.

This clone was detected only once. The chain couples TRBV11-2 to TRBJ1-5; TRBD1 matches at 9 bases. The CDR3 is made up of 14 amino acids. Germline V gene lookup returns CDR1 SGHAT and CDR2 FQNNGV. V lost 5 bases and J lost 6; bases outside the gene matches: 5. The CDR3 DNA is TGTGCCAGCAGCCGGACAGGGGCAGGTCAGCCCCAGCATTTT. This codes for CASSRTGAGQPQHF.

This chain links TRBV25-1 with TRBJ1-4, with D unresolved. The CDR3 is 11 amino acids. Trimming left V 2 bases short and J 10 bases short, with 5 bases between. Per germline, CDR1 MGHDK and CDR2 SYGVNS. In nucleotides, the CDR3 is TGTGCCAGCAGTGAACTGGGAAAACTGTTTTTT. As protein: CASSELGKLFF. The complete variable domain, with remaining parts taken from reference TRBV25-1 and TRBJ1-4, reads EADIYQTPRYLVIGTGKKITLECSQTMGHDKMYWYQQDPGMELHLIHYSYGVNSTEKGDLSSESTVSRIRTEHFPLTLESARPSHTSQYLCASSELGKLFFGSGTQLSVL.

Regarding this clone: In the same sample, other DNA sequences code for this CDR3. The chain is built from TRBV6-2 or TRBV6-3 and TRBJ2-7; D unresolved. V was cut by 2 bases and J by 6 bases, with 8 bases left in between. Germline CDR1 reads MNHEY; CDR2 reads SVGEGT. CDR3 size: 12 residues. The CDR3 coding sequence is TGTGCCAGCAGTTACATCGGGTCCGAGCAGTACTTC. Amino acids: CASSYIGSEQYF.

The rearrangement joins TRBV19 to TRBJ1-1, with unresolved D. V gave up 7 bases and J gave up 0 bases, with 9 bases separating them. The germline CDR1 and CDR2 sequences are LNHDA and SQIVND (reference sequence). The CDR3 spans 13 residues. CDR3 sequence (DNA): TGTGCCAGTAACTTTGGGGTGAACACTGAAGCTTTCTTT. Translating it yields CASNFGVNTEAFF.

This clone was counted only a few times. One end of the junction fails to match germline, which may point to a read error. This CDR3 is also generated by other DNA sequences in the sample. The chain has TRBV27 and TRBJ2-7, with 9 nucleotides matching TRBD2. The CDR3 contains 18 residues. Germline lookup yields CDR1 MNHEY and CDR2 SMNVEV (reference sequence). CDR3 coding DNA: TGTGCCAGCATTTTACTATCCGCGGGGGGGGGCGGGAGCTACGAGCAGTACTTC. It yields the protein CASILLSAGGGGSYEQYF.

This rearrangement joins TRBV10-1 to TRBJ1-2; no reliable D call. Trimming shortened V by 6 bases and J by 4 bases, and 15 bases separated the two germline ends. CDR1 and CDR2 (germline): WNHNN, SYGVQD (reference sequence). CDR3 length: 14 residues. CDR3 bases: TGCGCCAGCAGCTTCCAGACGGGTGGCTATGGCTACACCTTC. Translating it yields CASSFQTGGYGYTF.

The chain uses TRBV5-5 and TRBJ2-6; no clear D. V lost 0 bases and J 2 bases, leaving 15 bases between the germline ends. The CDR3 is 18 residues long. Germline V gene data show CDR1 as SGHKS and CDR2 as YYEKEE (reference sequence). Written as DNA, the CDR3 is TGTGCCAGCAGCTTGGACAGATTTAGTAGGACTGGGGCCAACGTCCTGACTTTC. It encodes CASSLDRFSRTGANVLTF.

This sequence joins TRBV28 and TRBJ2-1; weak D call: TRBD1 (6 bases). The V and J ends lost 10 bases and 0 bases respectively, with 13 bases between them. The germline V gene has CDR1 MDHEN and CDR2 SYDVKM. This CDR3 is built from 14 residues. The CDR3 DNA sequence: TGTGCCACTCTGGGGACAAGCTCCTACAATGAGCAGTTCTTC. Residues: CATLGTSSYNEQFF. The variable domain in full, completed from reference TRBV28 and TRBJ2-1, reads DVKVTQSSRYLVKRTGEKVFLECVQDMDHENMFWYRQDPGLGLRLIYFSYDVKMKEKGDIPEGYSVSREKKERFSLILESASTNQTSMYLCATLGTSSYNEQFFGPGTRLTVL.

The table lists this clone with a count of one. The CDR3 sequence is CASSEFRNTEAFF. The CDR3 nucleotides read TGTGCCAGCAGTGAATTTCGGAACACTGAAGCTTTCTTT. The rearrangement uses TRBV27 and TRBJ1-1; D uncertain. CDR1 is MNHEY, CDR2 SMNVEV, per germline (reference sequence). Trimming shortened V by 5 bases and J by 1 base, and 8 bases separated the two germline ends. The CDR3 runs to 13 residues.

CDR3 nucleotides: TGTGCCAGCAGCCCCAGGGACATACCCTCCTACAATGAGCAGTTCTTC. This encodes CASSPRDIPSYNEQFF. The chain carries TRBV7-9 and TRBJ2-1; weak D call: TRBD1 (6 bases). The CDR3 is 16 residues long. V lost 5 bases and J 0 bases, leaving 14 bases between the germline ends. Germline values: CDR1 SEHNR, CDR2 FQNEAQ (reference sequence). Filled out from reference TRBV7-9 and TRBJ2-1, the complete variable domain reads DTGVSQNPRHKITKRGQNVTFRCDPISEHNRLYWYRQTLGQGPEFLTYFQNEAQLEKSRLLSDRFSAERPKGSFSTLEIQRTEQGDSAMYLCASSPRDIPSYNEQFFGPGTRLTVL.

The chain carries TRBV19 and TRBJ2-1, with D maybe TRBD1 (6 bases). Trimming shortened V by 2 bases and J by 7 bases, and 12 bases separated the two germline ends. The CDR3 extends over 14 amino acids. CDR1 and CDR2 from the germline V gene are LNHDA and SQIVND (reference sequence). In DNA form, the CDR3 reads TGTGCCAGTAGTATAACCAGGGGCAGGAATGAGCAGTTCTTC. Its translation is CASSITRGRNEQFF.

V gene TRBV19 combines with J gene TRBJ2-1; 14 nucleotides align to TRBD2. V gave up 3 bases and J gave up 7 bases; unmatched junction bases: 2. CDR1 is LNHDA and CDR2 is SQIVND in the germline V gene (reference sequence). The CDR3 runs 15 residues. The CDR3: CASSIGTSGSNEQFF. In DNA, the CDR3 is TGTGCCAGTAGTATTGGGACTAGCGGGAGTAATGAGCAGTTCTTC.

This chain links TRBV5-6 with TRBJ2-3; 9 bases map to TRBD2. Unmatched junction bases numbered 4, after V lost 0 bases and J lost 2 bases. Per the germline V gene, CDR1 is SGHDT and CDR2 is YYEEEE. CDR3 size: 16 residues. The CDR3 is CASSLGLAGYTDTQYF. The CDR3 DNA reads TGTGCCAGCAGCTTGGGGCTAGCGGGATACACAGATACGCAGTATTTT.

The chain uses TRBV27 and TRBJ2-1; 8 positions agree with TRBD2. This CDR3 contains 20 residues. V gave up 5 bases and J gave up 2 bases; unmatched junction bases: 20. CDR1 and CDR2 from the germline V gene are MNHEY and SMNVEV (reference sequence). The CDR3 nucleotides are TGTGCCAGCAGTAATAGGACTCTGAAGCGGGGGAGGGCCACCTACAATGAGCAGTTCTTC. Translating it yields CASSNRTLKRGRATYNEQFF.